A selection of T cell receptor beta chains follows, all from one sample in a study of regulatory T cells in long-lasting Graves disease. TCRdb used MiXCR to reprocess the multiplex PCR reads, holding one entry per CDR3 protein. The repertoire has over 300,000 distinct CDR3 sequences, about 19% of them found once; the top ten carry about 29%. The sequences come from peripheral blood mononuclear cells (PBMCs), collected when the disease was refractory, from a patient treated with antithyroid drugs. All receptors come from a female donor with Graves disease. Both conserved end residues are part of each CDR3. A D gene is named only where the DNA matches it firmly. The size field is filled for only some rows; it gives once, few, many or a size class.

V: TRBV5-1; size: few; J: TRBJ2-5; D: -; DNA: TGCGCCAGCAGCCCGGAATCAGGGGATATACAAGAGACCCAGTACTTC; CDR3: CASSPESGDIQETQYF
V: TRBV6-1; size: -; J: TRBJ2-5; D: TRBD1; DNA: TGTGCCAGCAGCAACGCAGGGGGCGCCCGGGAGACCCGGTACTTC; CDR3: CASSNAGGARETRYF
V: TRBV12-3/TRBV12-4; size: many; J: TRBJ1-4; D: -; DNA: TGTGCCAGCAGTCCCGTTAATGGATTGAAAAAACTGTTTTTT; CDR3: CASSPVNGLKKLFF
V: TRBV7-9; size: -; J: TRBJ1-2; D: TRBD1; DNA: TGTGCCAGCAGCTCTGAAGACAGGGGCTATGGCTACACCTTC; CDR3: CASSSEDRGYGYTF
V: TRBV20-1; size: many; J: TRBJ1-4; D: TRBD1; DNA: TGCAGTGCTAGAGAGGGGGGCAGGGGGTCCGAAAAACTGTTTTTT; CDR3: CSAREGGRGSEKLFF
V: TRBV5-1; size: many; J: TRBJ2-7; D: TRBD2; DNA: TGCGCCAGCAGCTTTGGGAGCGGGGACCTCTACGAGCAGTACTTC; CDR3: CASSFGSGDLYEQYF
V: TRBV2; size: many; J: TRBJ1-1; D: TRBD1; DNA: TGTGCCAGCAGCGATGGACAGGGTACTGAAGCTTTCTTT; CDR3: CASSDGQGTEAFF
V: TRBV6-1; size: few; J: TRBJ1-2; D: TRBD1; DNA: TGTGCCAGCAGTGGCGCACAGGGGGCAAGCGGCTACACCTTC; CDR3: CASSGAQGASGYTF
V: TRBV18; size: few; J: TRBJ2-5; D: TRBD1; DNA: TGTGCCAGCTCACGGGACAGGGGACTTCAAGAGACCCAGTACTTC; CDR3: CASSRDRGLQETQYF
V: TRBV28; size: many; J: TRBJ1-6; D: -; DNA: TGTGCCAGCAGTTTAGCAGGGCCCGGATCACCCCTCCACTTT; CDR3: CASSLAGPGSPLHF
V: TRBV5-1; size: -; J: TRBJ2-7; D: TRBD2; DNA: TGCGCCAGCAGCGAGGGACTAGCGGGGGGCGAGCAGTACTTC; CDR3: CASSEGLAGGEQYF
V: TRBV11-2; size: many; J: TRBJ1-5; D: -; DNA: TGTGCCAGCAGCTACACCGATGGGCCCCAGCATTTT; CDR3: CASSYTDGPQHF
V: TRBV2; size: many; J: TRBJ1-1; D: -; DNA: TGTGCCAGCAAACCGACACAAAACACTGAAGCTTTCTTT; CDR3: CASKPTQNTEAFF
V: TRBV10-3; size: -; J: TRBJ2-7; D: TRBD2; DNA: TGTGCCATAGAACGTGGGACTAGCGGGGAGCAGTACTTC; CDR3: CAIERGTSGEQYF
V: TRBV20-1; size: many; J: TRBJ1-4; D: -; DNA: TGCAGTGTTTGGTATGACAAACTGTTTTTT; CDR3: CSVWYDKLFF
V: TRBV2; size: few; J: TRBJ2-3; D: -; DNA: TGTGCCAGCAGAGGGGGGGCGCAGACAGATACGCAGTATTTT; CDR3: CASRGGAQTDTQYF
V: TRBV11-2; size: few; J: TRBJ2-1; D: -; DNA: TGTGCCAGCAGCTTAGACAGGGGCTGGGATGAGCAGTTCTTC; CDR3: CASSLDRGWDEQFF
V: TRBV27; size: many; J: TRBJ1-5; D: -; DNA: TGTGCCAGCAGCCCATCCGTGGTAGGGCCCCAGCATTTT; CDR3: CASSPSVVGPQHF
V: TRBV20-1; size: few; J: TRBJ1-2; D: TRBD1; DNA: TGCAGTGCTCAAGCCGGACAGGGGTTAAACTATGGCTACACCTTC; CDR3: CSAQAGQGLNYGYTF
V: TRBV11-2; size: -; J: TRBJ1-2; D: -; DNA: TGTGCCAGCAGCTACAGCGAACGGGCTTACTATGGCTACACCTTC; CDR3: CASSYSERAYYGYTF
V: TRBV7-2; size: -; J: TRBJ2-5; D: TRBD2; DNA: TGTGCCAGCAGCTTAGAACTAGCGGGGGGATCTGGTCGGCAAGAGACCCAGTACTTC; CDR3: CASSLELAGGSGRQETQYF
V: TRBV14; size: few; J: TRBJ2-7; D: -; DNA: TGTGCCAGCAGTGGCGTTGCGGTTGGTAACGAGCAGTACTTC; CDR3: CASSGVAVGNEQYF
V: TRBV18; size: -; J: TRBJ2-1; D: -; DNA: TGTGCCAGCTCACCAGGAACGGGAGAGGATTACAATGAGCAGTTCTTC; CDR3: CASSPGTGEDYNEQFF
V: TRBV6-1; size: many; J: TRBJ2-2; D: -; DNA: TGTGCCAGCAAATTCACAGGGACCGGGGAGCTGTTTTTT; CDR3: CASKFTGTGELFF
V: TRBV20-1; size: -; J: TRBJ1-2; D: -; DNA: TGCAGTGCTAGAGAAGCCCGGGGGAATGGCTACACCTTC; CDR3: CSAREARGNGYTF
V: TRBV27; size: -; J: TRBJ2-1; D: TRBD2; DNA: TGTGCCAGCAGTTTTGATCGGACTAGCGGGAGATATGAGCAGTTCTTC; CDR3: CASSFDRTSGRYEQFF
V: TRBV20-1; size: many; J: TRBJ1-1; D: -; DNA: TGCAGTGCTAGAAATGGGAACACTGAAGCTTTCTTT; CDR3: CSARNGNTEAFF
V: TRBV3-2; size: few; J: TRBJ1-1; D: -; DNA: TGTGCCAGCAGCCAAGATTCAGGACAGAGCCAGAGAGCTTTCTTT; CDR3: CASSQDSGQSQRAFF
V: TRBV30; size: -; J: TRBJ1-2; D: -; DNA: TGTGCCTGGACCCCCGGAGGGCTAAACTATGGCTACACCTTC; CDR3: CAWTPGGLNYGYTF
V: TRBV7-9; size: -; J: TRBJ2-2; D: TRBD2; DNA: TGTGCCAGCAGTTCCGGGACTAGCGGGAACACCGGGGAGCTGTTTTTT; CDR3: CASSSGTSGNTGELFF
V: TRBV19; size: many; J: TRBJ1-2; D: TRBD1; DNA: TGTGCCAGTAGTTCGAGGACAGGGGACTTTAGGAGCTATGGCTACACCTTC; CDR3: CASSSRTGDFRSYGYTF
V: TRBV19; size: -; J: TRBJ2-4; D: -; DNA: TGTGCCAGTAGTATAGTAGCAGATCTAGCCAAAAACATTCAGTACTTC; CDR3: CASSIVADLAKNIQYF
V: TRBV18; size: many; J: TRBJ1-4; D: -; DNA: TGTGCCAGCTCACCTCCTTACCCAACTAATGAAAAACTGTTTTTT; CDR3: CASSPPYPTNEKLFF
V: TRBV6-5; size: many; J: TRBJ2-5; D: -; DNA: TGTGCCAGCAGTTACAAGTCAAGGGAGACCCAGTACTTC; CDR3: CASSYKSRETQYF
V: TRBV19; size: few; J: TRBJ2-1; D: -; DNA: TGTGCCAGTAGTCCCCACAGGTCAGGTAGGGAGCAGTTCTTC; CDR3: CASSPHRSGREQFF
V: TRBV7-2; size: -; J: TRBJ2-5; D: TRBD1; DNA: TGTGCCAGCAGCTTAGCGGGGCTGGACAGGAGAAGTAATCAAAAAGAGACCCAGTACTTC; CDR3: CASSLAGLDRRSNQKETQYF
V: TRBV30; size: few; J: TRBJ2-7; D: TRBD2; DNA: TGTGCCTGGACCTTGGCCATAACTAGCGGACACTCCTACGAGCAGTACTTC; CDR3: CAWTLAITSGHSYEQYF
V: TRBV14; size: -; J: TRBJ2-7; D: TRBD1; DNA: TGTGCCAGCAGCCAAGAACCAACCTGGGACAGGAGCTCCTACGAGCAGTACTTC; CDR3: CASSQEPTWDRSSYEQYF
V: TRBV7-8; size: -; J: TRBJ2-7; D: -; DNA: TGTGCCAGCAGCTTATGGCAGAGCTCCTACGAGCAGTACTTC; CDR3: CASSLWQSSYEQYF
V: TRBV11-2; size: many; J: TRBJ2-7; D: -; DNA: TGTGCCAGCAGCTTAGGTATAGGGCCTGAGCAGTACTTC; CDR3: CASSLGIGPEQYF
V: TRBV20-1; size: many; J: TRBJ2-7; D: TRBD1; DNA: TGCAGTGCGCAGGCGGGACAGGCCTACGAGCAGTACTTC; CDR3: CSAQAGQAYEQYF
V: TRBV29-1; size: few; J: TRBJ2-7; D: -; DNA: TGCAGCGTTGCCTACAGGGCATCCTACGAGCAGTACTTC; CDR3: CSVAYRASYEQYF
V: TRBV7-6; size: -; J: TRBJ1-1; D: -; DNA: TGTGCCAGCAGCTCCCAGAGTACGAACACTGAAGCTTTCTTT; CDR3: CASSSQSTNTEAFF
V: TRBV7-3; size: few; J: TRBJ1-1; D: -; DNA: TGTGCCAGCAGCTCCACACCGAACACTGAAGCTTTCTTT; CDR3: CASSSTPNTEAFF
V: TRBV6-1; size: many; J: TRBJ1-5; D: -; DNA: TGTGCCAGCAGTCCAGGACCGCCTAATCAGCCCCAGCATTTT; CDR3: CASSPGPPNQPQHF
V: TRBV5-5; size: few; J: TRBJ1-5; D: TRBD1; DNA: TGTGCCAGCAGCCAAGGACAGGGATGGCTTCAGCCCCAGCATTTT; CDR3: CASSQGQGWLQPQHF
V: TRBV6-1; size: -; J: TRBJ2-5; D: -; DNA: TGTGCCAGCAGTGGGTGGGGGGAGGAGACCCAGTACTTC; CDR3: CASSGWGEETQYF
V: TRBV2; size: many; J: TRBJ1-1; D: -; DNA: TGTGCCAGCAGGCCACAAGCGGGCACTGAAGCTTTCTTT; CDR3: CASRPQAGTEAFF
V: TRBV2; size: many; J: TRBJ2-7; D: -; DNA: TGTGCCAGCAGTGGGGGCAGGTTGGGATACGAGCAGTACTTC; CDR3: CASSGGRLGYEQYF
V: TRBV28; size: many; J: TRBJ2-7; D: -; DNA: TGTGCCAGCAGTTTTCACCTCGAGAGTCTTACCTACGAGCAGTACTTC; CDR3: CASSFHLESLTYEQYF
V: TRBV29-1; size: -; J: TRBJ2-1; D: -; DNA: TGCAGCGTTGAGGCGACAAGGGGCTACAATGAGCAGTTCTTC; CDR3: CSVEATRGYNEQFF
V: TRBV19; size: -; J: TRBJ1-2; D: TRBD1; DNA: TGTGCCAGTACGCCAGGGCAAGGGGGCTACGCCTTC; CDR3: CASTPGQGGYAF
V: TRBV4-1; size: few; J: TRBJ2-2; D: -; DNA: TGCGCCAGCAGCCAAGAAGGAAATATTCGAGTAACCGGGGAGCTGTTTTTT; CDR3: CASSQEGNIRVTGELFF
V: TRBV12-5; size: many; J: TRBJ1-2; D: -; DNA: TGTGCTAGTGGTTTGGTACCGAACGGACGTTTCTATGGCTACACCTTC; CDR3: CASGLVPNGRFYGYTF
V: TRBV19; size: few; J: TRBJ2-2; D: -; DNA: TGTGCCACCGGGACCCTTATTACCGGGGAGCTGTTTTTT; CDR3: CATGTLITGELFF
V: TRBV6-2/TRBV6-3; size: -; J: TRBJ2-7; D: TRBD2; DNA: TGTGCCAGCAGCCGGACTAGCGGGGCCTCCTACGAGCAGTACTTC; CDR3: CASSRTSGASYEQYF
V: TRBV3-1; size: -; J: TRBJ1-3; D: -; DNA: TGTGCCAGCAGCCAACAGAGTTACGGAAACACCATATATTTT; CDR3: CASSQQSYGNTIYF